Below are 14 T cell receptor beta chains sequenced from a single sample in a study of vaccination effects on CD4 cells after COVID-19. Before any sequencing was done, the ViraFEST assay used viral peptide pools to expand antigen-specific CD4+ T cells. It was after more than nine days of culture that CD4+ T cells were isolated. Neither prior SARS-CoV-2 infection nor positive nucleocapsid antibodies were present in the vaccine recipients. Sequencing used immunoSEQ multiplex PCR; TCRdb keeps in-frame clones, though not all of them. The sample records 55,000 to 80,000 clones, roughly 70% being singletons. These TCRs are of unknown antigen specificity. Sample: CD4+ T cells from PBMCs cultured with HCoV-OC43 spike peptides, taken before COVID-19 vaccination. Subset described: HCoV-OC43 spike overlapping peptide pool stimulation. The source is a human donor who received a COVID-19 vaccine.

This chain connects TRBV28 to TRBJ1-4, with D perhaps TRBD1 (5 bases). Trimming removed 6 bases at V and 8 bases at J, with 16 bases between. The CDR3 length is 14 residues. Germline V CDR1 and CDR2: MDHEN, SYDVKM. The CDR3 reads CASSLDRRREKLFF. CDR3 sequence (DNA): TGTGCCAGCAGCTTAGACAGAAGACGCGAAAAACTGTTTTTT.

The chain links TRBV7-2 to TRBJ1-5; D possibly corresponds to TRBD1 (6 bases). CDR1 is SGHTA and CDR2 is FQGNSA in the germline V gene. The V end was cut by 5 bases, the J end by 3 bases, with 11 bases between. The CDR3 extends over 14 amino acids. The CDR3, as DNA: TGTGCCAGCAGCGATACAGGGATCAATCAGCCCCAGCATTTT. This codes for CASSDTGINQPQHF.

In nucleotides, the CDR3 is TGCGCCAGCAGCTTGGACGGACTAGCGGGGAGGTCCACAGATACGCAGTATTTT. This sequence encodes CASSLDGLAGRSTDTQYF. J is TRBJ2-3 and V is TRBV5-1, with 12 positions matching TRBD2. This CDR3 contains 18 residues. Germline CDR1 SGHRS, CDR2 YFSETQ. With 0 bases clipped from V and 2 bases from J, the junction kept 7 bases outside the gene matches. Filled out from reference TRBV5-1 and TRBJ2-3, the complete variable domain reads KAGVTQTPRYLIKTRGQQVTLSCSPISGHRSVSWYQQTPGQGLQFLFEYFSETQRNKGNFPGRFSGRQFSNSRSEMNVSTLELGDSALYLCASSLDGLAGRSTDTQYFGPGTRLTVL.

The chain combines TRBV3-1 (or the pseudogene TRBV3-2) with TRBJ1-3; 7 bases agree with TRBD1. This CDR3 region has 14 residues. Germline CDR1 reads LGHDT; CDR2 reads YNNKEL (reference sequence). Trimming removed 4 bases from V and 1 base from J; junction bases left unmatched: 1. CDR3 residues: CASSRQGSGNTIYF. The CDR3 DNA follows: TGTGCCAGCAGCCGACAGGGTTCTGGAAACACCATATATTTT.

This clone has only a few counts. The J gene is TRBJ1-5, the V gene TRBV7-9; a possible D gene is TRBD1 (5 bases). V dropped 2 bases and J dropped 4 bases, with 9 bases sitting between them. Germline assignment: CDR1 SEHNR and CDR2 FQNEAQ (reference sequence). This CDR3 is built from 14 residues. The CDR3 nucleotides are TGTGCCAGCAGCTTAAATGGGGGAAATCAGCCCCAGCATTTT. Protein sequence: CASSLNGGNQPQHF.

The chain carries TRBV7-2 and TRBJ1-5; D gene unclear. The CDR3 sequence is 13 residues long. CDR1 SGHTA and CDR2 FQGNSA come from the germline V gene. V was pared by 1 base and J by 7 bases, with 8 bases between. The CDR3 loop is CASSLVGSQPQHF. CDR3 bases: TGTGCCAGCAGCTTAGTCGGGTCGCAGCCCCAGCATTTT.

The chain joins TRBV5-1 to TRBJ2-7, with 9 nucleotides matching TRBD1. J lost 0 bases, V lost 4 bases, and 5 bases had no gene match. This CDR3 spans 15 amino acids. Looked up from germline, CDR1 is SGHRS and CDR2 is YFSETQ. CDR3 bases: TGCGCCAGCAGCCAGGGACAGGGTCACTCCTACGAGCAGTACGTC. This codes for CASSQGQGHSYEQYV.

J is TRBJ2-3 and V is TRBV7-9; 9 bases are a match to TRBD1. This CDR3 is built from 15 residues. Trimming took 2 bases from V and 3 from J; bases not matched to a gene: 3. Germline-derived CDR1 and CDR2 are SEHNR and FQNEAQ (reference sequence). In nucleotides, the CDR3 is TGTGCCAGCAGCTTAAGGGACAGGGCAACAGATACGCAGTATTTT. Encoded protein: CASSLRDRATDTQYF.

J is TRBJ2-6 and V is TRBV7-3, with D perhaps matching TRBD2 (7 bases). The CDR3 loop spans 15 amino acids. The V gene lost 5 bases and the J gene lost 2 bases, with 10 bases spanning the gap. Germline lookup yields CDR1 SGHTA and CDR2 FQGTGA. The CDR3 DNA reads TGTGCCAGCAGCGAGGGGGGGCCTGGGGCCAACGTCCTGACTTTC. Amino acids: CASSEGGPGANVLTF.

This clone has only a few counts. The V gene is TRBV2, the J gene TRBJ1-1; TRBD1 matches at 7 bases. This CDR3 comprises 13 residues. J lost 0 bases, V lost 10 bases, and 5 bases had no gene match. From germline, CDR1 is SNHLY and CDR2 FYNNEI. CDR3 coding DNA: TGTGCCACCCTGGGACAGATGAACACTGAAGCTTTCTTT. Protein: CATLGQMNTEAFF.

V and J are TRBV5-1 and TRBJ2-5; TRBD2 aligns across 8 bases. The junction had 7 bases not matched to a gene; V was cut back by 7 bases and J by 5 bases. Germline V gives CDR1 SGHRS, CDR2 YFSETQ. The CDR3 totals 13 residues. The CDR3 is CASALPGGETQYF. The CDR3 coding sequence is TGCGCCAGCGCCCTCCCGGGGGGGGAGACCCAGTACTTC.

This clone was counted a few times. V usage is TRBV12-3 or TRBV12-4 and J usage is TRBJ1-4, with TRBD1 matching over 7 bases. This CDR3 has 12 residues. V lost 6 bases to trimming and J lost 7 bases; unmatched junction nucleotides: 2. The CDR3 coding sequence is TGTGCCAGCAGGACAGGGTTTGAAAAACTGTTTTTT. This translates into CASRTGFEKLFF.

V and J are TRBV12-3 or TRBV12-4 and TRBJ1-2; no clear D gene. This CDR3 has 13 amino acids. V dropped 6 bases and J dropped 6 bases, with 14 bases sitting between them. As DNA, the CDR3 is TGTGCCAGCAGGCGAAGCAGCCAGAATGGCTACACCTTC. This encodes CASRRSSQNGYTF.

V gene TRBV3-1 (or the pseudogene TRBV3-2) combines with J gene TRBJ1-1, with D possibly matching TRBD1 (5 bases). The CDR3 runs 13 residues. The V end lost 2 bases, the J end lost 10 bases, and 14 bases lay between the germline ends. In germline, CDR1 is LGHDT, CDR2 YNNKEL (reference sequence). The CDR3 region is CASSQIGTQGAFF. DNA of the CDR3: TGTGCCAGCAGCCAAATCGGGACTCAGGGAGCTTTCTTT.